This entry is about one T cell receptor beta chain. Its antigen is undetermined. The data belong to a study of cytomegalovirus exposure and HLA in healthy donors. Points from the study as a whole: Both high specificity and high sensitivity reportedly marked the classifier's diagnosis of cytomegalovirus status.

Germline V lookup: CDR1 SGHTA, CDR2 FQGNSA. This CDR3 is 13 amino acids long. V was pared by 5 bases and J by 9 bases, with 7 bases of the junction left unmatched. Assay used: immunoSEQ multiplex PCR; TCRdb lists only in-frame clones, some missing. The sample includes more than 95,000 clones, 95% to 97% seen only once; the top ten take about 1.7%. The source of this sequence is a man in his late teens or twenties in good health and CMV-seronegative. The rearrangement joins TRBV7-2 to TRBJ2-1; 7 nucleotides agree with TRBD2. The specimen was PBMCs. CDR3 sequence reads: CASSLGTTTEQFF. The CDR3 nucleotides are TGTGCCAGCAGCCTCGGGACTACAACTGAGCAGTTCTTC.